This entry features one T cell receptor beta chain sequence. One base away lies a much larger clone, so this may be a sequencing read error. The CDR3 end shows no conserved phenylalanine or tryptophan, and so a read error is likely. The DNA is left out, because the CDR3 cannot be placed on it with certainty; the CDR3 is given as TCRdb lists it. This same CDR3 is encoded by further DNA sequences in the sample. This entry is derived from a study of shared clonotypes between healthy human individuals. Original methodology: Junction-only immunoSEQ data arrived without quality scores, meaning filtering differed. Sequencing used immunoSEQ multiplex PCR; TCRdb keeps in-frame clones, though not all of them. The V and J calls and clone size come from that table; D and trimming were worked out from the DNA. The repertoire has some 530,000 clones, 70% to 85% of them found once; the top ten carry 12%. CDR1 is GTSNPN, CDR2 SVGIG, per germline (reference sequence). With termini counted, the CDR3 has 13 amino acids.

The donor population consisted of healthy HIV-negative adults with no recent acute infections or vaccinations. Sequencing was done on a sample of PBMCs. This TCR was sampled from a woman aged 40 to 50 in good health. Some clones in this sample may be carry-over from other donors' samples. V gene TRBV30 combines with J gene TRBJ1-2; the DNA was not used to check the table's D call, TRBD1. CDR3 in amino acids: CAWSVGQWEGCTL.